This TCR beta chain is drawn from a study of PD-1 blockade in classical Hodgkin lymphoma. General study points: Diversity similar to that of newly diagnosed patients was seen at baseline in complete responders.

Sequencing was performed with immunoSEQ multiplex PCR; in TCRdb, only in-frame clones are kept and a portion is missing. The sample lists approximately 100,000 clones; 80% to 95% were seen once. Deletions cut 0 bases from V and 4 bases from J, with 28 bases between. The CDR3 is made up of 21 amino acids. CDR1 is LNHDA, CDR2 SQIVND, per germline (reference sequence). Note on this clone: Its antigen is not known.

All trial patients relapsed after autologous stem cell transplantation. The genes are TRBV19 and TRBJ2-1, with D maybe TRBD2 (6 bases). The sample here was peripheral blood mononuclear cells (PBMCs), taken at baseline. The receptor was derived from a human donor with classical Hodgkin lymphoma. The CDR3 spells CASSIDEKRAGRSPLYNEQFF. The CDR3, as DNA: TGTGCCAGTAGTATAGATGAGAAGAGGGCGGGGAGGTCCCCCCTTTACAATGAGCAGTTCTTC.